These 19 T cell receptor beta chains were all obtained from the same sample, sequenced in a study of blood T cell repertoires in acute mononucleosis. Here immunoSEQ multiplex PCR was the method, and the copy in TCRdb shows in-frame clones only, minus some. The sample contains 1,500 or so clones, 20% to 30% of which appear only once. Regarding time point: convalescence about 6 months (5-8 months) after acute presentation (visit 7). This material consisted of EBV YVL epitope tetramer+ CD8+ T cells sorted from PBMCs, taken during convalescence from infectious mononucleosis. Subset specified: CD8 T cells binding a tetramer with EBV BRLF1 109-117 peptide (YVL-BR). Every receptor here comes from a woman aged 18 to 35 with infectious mononucleosis caused by EBV.

This clone was seen only a few times. Only one base separates this from a far larger clonotype, so it likely reflects a read error. This sample includes further DNA sequences coding for the same CDR3. This chain joins TRBV23-1 and TRBJ2-4; the D gene is possibly TRBD1 (5 bases). TRBV23-1 is annotated as an ORF whose role is uncertain. Between the trimmed V and J ends, which lost 6 bases and 2 bases, there was a span of 17 bases. CDR3 size: 16 residues. CDR3 residues: CASSPLRWGSKNIQYF. The CDR3 nucleotides read TGCGCCAGCAGCCCTCTTCGATGGGGCTCCAAAAACATTCAGTACTTC.

As regards this clone: A much larger clone is a single base away; this may be a read error. The chain couples TRBV19 to TRBJ2-3, with D unresolved. Germline CDR1 is LNHDA and CDR2 is SQIVND (reference sequence). This CDR3 has 15 residues. Trimming removed 9 bases from V and 9 bases from J, with 25 bases in between. CDR3 nucleotide sequence: TGTGCCAGCAGTGCCCTACTTGGGTCAGCGTCGACGCAGTATTTT. Translation gives CASSALLGSASTQYF.

The chain is built from TRBV7-1 and TRBJ1-5; TRBD1 matches 7 bases. TRBV7-1 is an ORF; its function is uncertain. V dropped 8 bases and J dropped 4; count of bases not matched to a gene: 11. The CDR3 covers 15 residues. The CDR3 DNA is TGTGCCAGCCGAACAGGGGTAATGAGTAATCAGCCCCAGCATTTT. Its translation is CASRTGVMSNQPQHF.

Only a few counts were recorded for this clone. This CDR3 reads CASSSVLDFLGTGELFF. DNA of the CDR3: TGTGCCAGCAGTTCGGTGTTGGACTTCCTGGGGACCGGGGAGCTGTTTTTT. V is TRBV2 and J is TRBJ2-2, with D perhaps matching TRBD2 (5 bases). V lost 5 bases and J lost 5, with 21 bases in between. CDR1 SNHLY and CDR2 FYNNEI come from the germline V gene. The CDR3 has 17 amino acids.

With respect to this clone: This likely reflects a read error, since a far larger clone is one base away. The identical CDR3 is also encoded by other nucleotide sequences in the sample. The rearrangement uses TRBV29-1 and TRBJ2-1, with 13 bases identical to TRBD2. CDR1 and CDR2 (germline): SQVTM, ANQGSEA. This CDR3 comprises 21 residues. V trimming: 6 bases; J trimming: 0 bases; junction bases outside the gene matches: 20. The CDR3 here is CSVGVTGSGTSGAYSYNEQFF. The CDR3, as DNA: TGCAGCGTAGGAGTGACAGGGTCCGGGACTAGCGGGGCATACTCCTACAATGAGCAGTTCTTC.

By share, this clone ranks as medium-sized (0.01 to 0.1%). The chain recombines TRBV6-5 with TRBJ2-1; D is ambiguous. Per the germline V gene, CDR1 is MNHEY and CDR2 is SVGAGI. CDR3 size: 11 residues. Trimming stripped 5 bases from V and 5 bases from J, with 4 bases between. The CDR3 DNA is TGTGCCAGCAGTGCCCACAATGAGCAGTTCTTC. Translation gives CASSAHNEQFF.

The chain couples TRBV6-9 to TRBJ2-1, with 11 bases lining up with TRBD2. The CDR3 length is 15 residues. Losses at the gene ends were 6 bases for V and 4 bases for J; bases not matched to a gene: 5. Germline V gene data show CDR1 as MNHGY and CDR2 as SVAAGI. The DNA of the CDR3 is TGTGCCAGCAGACAACTAGCGGGAGAGTACAATGAGCAGTTCTTC. It codes for CASRQLAGEYNEQFF.

This clone was counted at least ten times. At one end the junction does not follow the germline gene, possibly because of a read error. Other DNA sequences in the sample encode the same CDR3. This sequence joins TRBV10-2 and TRBJ2-1; D is ambiguous. The CDR3 totals 11 residues. The V gene's germline CDR1 is WSHSY and CDR2 SAAADI. The CDR3 reads CASSIYNEQFF. Written as DNA, the CDR3 is TGTGCCAGCAGTATCTACAATGAGCAGTTCTTC.

This chain connects TRBV29-1 to TRBJ2-1, with 13 bases identical to TRBD2. This CDR3 contains 21 residues. The germline gives CDR1 SQVTM, CDR2 ANQGSEA. The CDR3 region is CIVGGTGCGTSGAYSYNEQFF. The CDR3 DNA reads as TGCATCGTAGGAGGGACAGGGTGCGGGACTAGCGGGGCATACTCCTACAATGAGCAGTTCTTC.

This clone was detected only a few times. The chain is built from TRBV11-2 and TRBJ2-1, with 7 bases matching TRBD1. Germline CDR1 is SGHAT and CDR2 is FQNNGV. V shed 6 bases and J 7 bases; nucleotides not matched to a gene: 12. The length of the CDR3 is 15 residues. The CDR3 protein is CASSDWQGESNEQFF. In nucleotides, the CDR3 is TGTGCCAGCAGTGATTGGCAGGGGGAATCAAATGAGCAGTTCTTC.

This clone was counted only a few times. The chain has TRBV6-6 and TRBJ1-2, with D hard to call. CDR3 length: 15 amino acids. The V end was cut by 6 bases, the J end by 6 bases, with 20 bases between. CDR1 MNHNY and CDR2 SVGAGI come from the germline V gene (reference sequence). Here the CDR3 reads CASRPAMGGGNGYTF. The CDR3 DNA is TGTGCCAGCAGGCCGGCTATGGGAGGAGGGAATGGCTACACCTTC.

This clone has just a few counts. This chain links TRBV6-1 with TRBJ2-3, with 10 positions matching TRBD2. This CDR3 comprises 19 residues. Germline CDR1 reads MNHNS; CDR2 reads SASEGT. With V trimmed by 4 bases and J by 5 bases, 18 bases remained unmatched. The CDR3 bases are TGTGCCAGCAGTGCCCTACTTGGGTCAGCGGGAGGGCCGAAAGATACGCAGTATTTT. This translates into CASSALLGSAGGPKDTQYF.

This rearrangement joins TRBV29-1 to TRBJ2-1, with 11 bases that match TRBD2. The CDR3 runs to 21 residues. V shed 6 bases, J shed 0 bases, and the junction held 22 bases outside the gene matches. CDR1 and CDR2 from the germline V gene are SQVTM and ANQGSEA. CDR3 sequence: CSVGGRGSVTSGAYSYNEQFF. DNA of the CDR3: TGCAGCGTAGGAGGGAGAGGGTCCGTGACTAGCGGGGCATACTCCTACAATGAGCAGTTCTTC.

Notes on this clone: Only one base separates this from a far larger clonotype, so it likely reflects a read error. J is TRBJ2-7 and V is TRBV11-2; 8 nucleotides align to TRBD1. Looked up from germline, CDR1 is SGHAT and CDR2 is FQNNGV. V dropped 5 bases and J dropped 3; count of bases not matched to a gene: 3. CDR3 size: 13 residues. DNA of the CDR3: TGTGCCAGCAGCGCAGGGGGCTACTACGAGCAGTACTTC. This gives the protein CASSAGGYYEQYF.

The CDR3 DNA sequence: TGTGCCAGCAGCGACTACAATGAGCAGTTCTTC. Translated: CASSDYNEQFF. The chain couples TRBV7-2 to TRBJ2-1; no clear D. Trimming cost V 5 bases and J 3 bases, with 2 bases left between them. Germline CDR1 and CDR2: SGHTA and FQGNSA. This CDR3 region has 11 residues.

Worth noting for this clone: With only one base between it and a far larger clone, this is likely a read error. Distinct nucleotide sequences in the sample also encode this CDR3. The chain has TRBV10-2 and TRBJ1-2; D gene ambiguous. There are 12 residues in the CDR3. V was cut by 5 bases and J by 7 bases, with 11 bases left in between. Germline V gene sequence: CDR1 WSHSY, CDR2 SAAADI. CDR3 coding DNA: TGCGCCAGCAGTTATATCGGGGTTGGCTACACCTTC. This sequence encodes CASSYIGVGYTF.

This clone has a handful of counts. This probably arose from a read error, given a far larger clone one base away. The V gene is TRBV5-6, the J gene TRBJ1-2, with D unclear. The V gene's germline CDR1 is SGHDT and CDR2 YYEEEE. The germline V and J ends were trimmed by 4 bases and 7 bases, with 17 bases remaining between them. This CDR3 is 14 amino acids long. The CDR3 DNA reads TGTGCCAGCAGCCCCGGCTCGAGCCTTAGTGGCTACACCTTC. Amino acids: CASSPGSSLSGYTF.

This clone has only a few counts. This same CDR3 is encoded by further DNA sequences in the sample. J is TRBJ2-1 and V is TRBV29-1; TRBD2 is a possible D gene (7 bases). Trimming cost V 6 bases and J 0 bases, with 21 bases left between them. CDR1 and CDR2 (germline): SQVTM, ANQGSEA. CDR3 length equals 17 residues. The CDR3 loop is CSVGGTSGAYSYNEQFF. Written as DNA, the CDR3 is TGCAGCGTAGGAGGGACAAGCGGGGCATACTCCTACAATGAGCAGTTCTTC.

This clone was seen at least ten times. The chain links TRBV13 to TRBJ2-3; D gene unclear. This CDR3 comprises 11 residues. V was trimmed by 7 bases and J by 6 bases, leaving 8 bases between them. Germline loops: CDR1 PRHDT, CDR2 FYEKMQ (reference sequence). Here the CDR3 DNA reads TGTGCCAGCACCCTAGGGGATACGCAGTATTTT. It encodes CASTLGDTQYF.